Listed here are 4 T cell receptor beta chains from one sample, sequenced in a study of cytomegalovirus exposure and HLA in healthy donors. The PCR had 60 Vbeta and 13 Jbeta primers. Some clones are missing from TCRdb's copy, which holds only in-frame ones; the method was immunoSEQ multiplex PCR. The table has some 150,000 clones, approximately 82% seen once. Sequences were obtained from PBMCs. All receptors come from a man between 18 and 35 years old in good health and CMV-seropositive.

The chain links TRBV6-5 to TRBJ1-1, with TRBD1 identical over 9 bases. There are 14 residues in the CDR3. CDR1 MNHEY and CDR2 SVGAGI come from the germline V gene. With V trimmed by 5 bases and J by 4 bases, 5 bases remained unmatched. CDR3 in DNA: TGTGCCAGCAGTAGGACGACAGGGGGCACTGAAGCTTTCTTT. As protein: CASSRTTGGTEAFF.

V gene TRBV11-2 combines with J gene TRBJ1-2; perhaps TRBD1 as D (6 bases). Germline V lookup: CDR1 SGHAT, CDR2 FQNNGV. Trimming left V 5 bases short and J 8 bases short, with 18 bases between. This CDR3 comprises 14 residues. CDR3 residues: CASSIATGFSGYTF. In nucleotides, the CDR3 is TGTGCCAGCAGCATAGCGACAGGATTCAGCGGCTACACCTTC.

The rearrangement links TRBV7-9 to TRBJ2-1; possible D gene TRBD1, 5 bases. The CDR3 sequence is 13 residues long. Trimming shortened V by 8 bases and J by 3 bases, and 11 bases separated the two germline ends. Per germline, CDR1 SEHNR and CDR2 FQNEAQ (reference sequence). CDR3 sequence: CASATDLYNEQFF. Here the CDR3 DNA reads TGTGCCAGCGCGACAGACCTCTACAATGAGCAGTTCTTC.

V and J are TRBV2 and TRBJ2-3, with D perhaps TRBD2 (5 bases). Looked up from germline, CDR1 is SNHLY and CDR2 is FYNNEI. This CDR3 is 15 amino acids long. V was trimmed by 10 bases and J by 2 bases, leaving 19 bases between them. CDR3 amino acids: CATERSGSYTDTQYF. CDR3 coding DNA: TGTGCCACCGAACGATCGGGATCCTACACAGATACGCAGTATTTT.